This entry lists 23 T cell receptor beta chains sequenced from one sample in a study of cytotoxic CD8 clonotypes in ibrutinib-treated CLL. Some clones are missing from TCRdb's copy, which holds only in-frame ones; the method was immunoSEQ multiplex PCR. The sample yields about 50,000 clones, roughly 63% seen once. This material consisted of PBMCs, taken after 24 months of ibrutinib treatment. The receptor source for this set is a human donor with chronic lymphocytic leukemia.

This chain uses TRBV19 with TRBJ2-5, with 8 bases matching TRBD2. Per the germline V gene, CDR1 is LNHDA and CDR2 is SQIVND (reference sequence). The CDR3 totals 14 residues. Trimming removed 11 bases from V and 3 bases from J; junction bases left unmatched: 11. CDR3 sequence (DNA): TGTGCCTCATCCCCCGGGGGGGGAAAAGAGACCCAGTACTTC. Its protein is CASSPGGGKETQYF.

CDR3 DNA sequence: TGTGCCAGCAGAACCAATAACAGGGACGGCTACACCTTC. It yields the protein CASRTNNRDGYTF. The gene calls are TRBV6-1 and TRBJ1-2; maybe TRBD1 (6 bases). Trimming stripped 6 bases from V and 8 bases from J, with 16 bases between. Germline V lookup: CDR1 MNHNS, CDR2 SASEGT. This CDR3 spans 13 amino acids.

This clone came up once. V gene TRBV28 combines with J gene TRBJ1-4, with TRBD1 as a possible D gene (5 bases). Trimming stripped 6 bases from V and 3 bases from J, with 8 bases between. CDR3 size: 13 residues. Per germline, CDR1 MDHEN and CDR2 SYDVKM. Here the CDR3 reads CASRRGPNEKLFF. The CDR3 DNA is TGTGCCAGCAGGAGGGGACCTAATGAAAAACTGTTTTTT.

This clone was counted once. The chain recombines TRBV6-1 with TRBJ1-5; perhaps TRBD1 as D (6 bases). Trimming shortened V by 1 base and J by 7 bases, and 11 bases separated the two germline ends. The V gene's germline CDR1 is MNHNS and CDR2 SASEGT. The CDR3 runs to 14 residues. The CDR3 region has the DNA TGTGCCAGCAGTGAAGGTGGGGGCCGACAGCCCCAGCATTTT. Its protein is CASSEGGGRQPQHF.

The chain carries TRBV14 and TRBJ2-7, with 7 bases lining up with TRBD1. This CDR3 comprises 15 residues. Germline lookup yields CDR1 SGHDN and CDR2 FVKESK. The V gene end was trimmed by 4 bases and the J gene end by 0 bases; junction bases not matched to a gene: 6. CDR3 in amino acids: CASSRGTASSYEQYF. The CDR3 DNA reads TGTGCCAGCAGCCGAGGGACAGCCAGCTCCTACGAGCAGTACTTC.

This clone was observed a few times. The chain has TRBV2 and TRBJ2-5; D possibly matches TRBD1 or TRBD2 (5 bases each). The CDR3 is made up of 12 amino acids. V was clipped by 5 bases and J by 5 bases, with 9 bases between them. Per germline, CDR1 SNHLY and CDR2 FYNNEI. CDR3 DNA sequence: TGTGCCAGCAGTCGGGACGGTGAGACCCAGTACTTC. It codes for CASSRDGETQYF.

This chain links TRBV15 with TRBJ2-3, with D perhaps TRBD1 (6 bases). Trimming pared 7 bases from V and 3 bases from J, leaving 14 bases between. The CDR3 is made up of 14 amino acids. From germline, CDR1 is LNHNV and CDR2 YYDKDF (reference sequence). This CDR3 is CATNRGGQTDTQYF. In DNA, the CDR3 is TGTGCCACCAATCGGGGCGGACAGACAGATACGCAGTATTTT.

The genes are TRBV2 and TRBJ1-2; 7 nucleotides align to TRBD1. V lost 7 bases and J lost 3; bases outside the gene matches: 8. From germline, CDR1 is SNHLY and CDR2 FYNNEI. CDR3 length: 14 residues. The CDR3 coding sequence is TGTGCCAGCACTCCCGACAGGGTTGACTATGGCTACACCTTC. The encoded protein is CASTPDRVDYGYTF.

As for this clone: This CDR3 is also generated by other DNA sequences in the sample. The gene calls are TRBV20-1 and TRBJ2-1, with no clear D. V lost 3 bases and J lost 6, with 6 bases in between. The CDR3 has 11 amino acids. Germline loops: CDR1 DFQATT, CDR2 SNEGSKA (reference sequence). CDR3 DNA: TGCAGTGCTAGCAGGAGCAATGAGCAGTTCTTC. Translation: CSASRSNEQFF.

This clone has only a few counts. The rearrangement links TRBV4-2 to TRBJ2-7, with D maybe TRBD1 (5 bases). This CDR3 region has 14 residues. V lost 4 bases, J lost 1 base, and 11 bases lay in between. The germline gives CDR1 LGHNA, CDR2 YNFKEQ. This CDR3 is CASSPPDISYEQYF. The CDR3 DNA follows: TGTGCCAGCAGCCCTCCGGACATTTCCTACGAGCAGTACTTC.

V and J are TRBV5-1 and TRBJ2-7, with TRBD1 matching over 7 bases. The junction had 8 bases not matched to a gene; V was cut back by 3 bases and J by 2 bases. This CDR3 comprises 15 residues. Germline CDR1 and CDR2: SGHRS and YFSETQ. CDR3 DNA sequence: TGCGCCAGCAGCTCCGGGACAGCCGGCACCTACGAGCAGTACTTC. This codes for CASSSGTAGTYEQYF.

The chain carries TRBV9 and TRBJ2-2; 7 bases are shared with TRBD2. Trimming took 4 bases from V and 2 from J; bases not matched to a gene: 8. CDR1 and CDR2 from the germline V gene are SGDLS and YYNGEE. The CDR3 loop spans 16 amino acids. CDR3 sequence (DNA): TGTGCCAGCAGCCCACTCCCGGGACTAAACACCGGGGAGCTGTTTTTT. As protein: CASSPLPGLNTGELFF.

V is TRBV2 and J is TRBJ2-7, with D unresolved. Trimming cost V 8 bases and J 5 bases, with 16 bases left between them. From germline, CDR1 is SNHLY and CDR2 FYNNEI. CDR3 length: 13 amino acids. The CDR3 reads CASVPRGVHEQYF. CDR3 coding DNA: TGTGCCAGCGTCCCGAGAGGAGTCCACGAGCAGTACTTC.

The chain carries TRBV5-1 and TRBJ2-3; perhaps TRBD1 as D (6 bases). The CDR3 contains 15 residues. Per the germline V gene, CDR1 is SGHRS and CDR2 is YFSETQ. Trimming took off 4 bases at V and 4 bases at J, with 16 bases between the two ends. The CDR3 DNA reads TGCGCCAGCAGCGGCCCTGGGGGCGGAGCAGATACGCAGTATTTT. This sequence encodes CASSGPGGGADTQYF. Based on the CDR3 plus reference TRBV5-1 and TRBJ2-3, the full variable domain is KAGVTQTPRYLIKTRGQQVTLSCSPISGHRSVSWYQQTPGQGLQFLFEYFSETQRNKGNFPGRFSGRQFSNSRSEMNVSTLELGDSALYLCASSGPGGGADTQYFGPGTRLTVL.

This clone came up a few times. This chain connects TRBV5-4 to TRBJ1-2, with D maybe TRBD1 (5 bases). The V and J ends lost 4 bases and 4 bases respectively, with 14 bases between them. Germline assignment: CDR1 SGHNT and CDR2 YYREEE (reference sequence). The CDR3 is 14 residues long. CDR3 sequence: CASSIPQGSYGYTF. CDR3 DNA: TGTGCCAGCAGCATCCCCCAGGGTAGCTATGGCTACACCTTC. Full variable domain (missing parts from reference TRBV5-4 and TRBJ1-2): ETGVTQSPTHLIKTRGQQVTLRCSSQSGHNTVSWYQQALGQGPQFIFQYYREEENGRGNFPPRFSGLQFPNYSSELNVNALELDDSALYLCASSIPQGSYGYTFGSGTRLTVV.

The chain couples TRBV6-5 to TRBJ2-5, with 8 nucleotides matching TRBD2. V shed 4 bases and J 2 bases; nucleotides not matched to a gene: 6. Germline lookup yields CDR1 MNHEY and CDR2 SVGAGI. This CDR3 is 15 amino acids long. The CDR3 sequence is CASSSGGADQETQYF. CDR3 sequence (DNA): TGTGCCAGCAGTTCCGGGGGGGCAGATCAAGAGACCCAGTACTTC.

This clone was detected ten times or more. Other DNA sequences of this sample code for an identical CDR3. The CDR3 coding sequence is TGCGCCAGCAGCCTGGACAACACCGGGGAGCTGTTTTTT. Translating gives CASSLDNTGELFF. The rearrangement links TRBV5-1 to TRBJ2-2, with D unresolved. This CDR3 region has 13 residues. Trimming removed 4 bases from V and 2 bases from J, with 6 bases in between. The V gene's germline CDR1 is SGHRS and CDR2 YFSETQ.

The rearrangement uses TRBV5-1 and TRBJ2-5; D is perhaps TRBD1 or TRBD2 (5 bases each). V was shortened by 5 bases and J by 5 bases, with 19 bases between the two germline ends. CDR3 length equals 15 residues. Germline V gene sequence: CDR1 SGHRS, CDR2 YFSETQ. The CDR3 protein is CASRWGSGSDETQYF. For the CDR3, the DNA is TGCGCCAGCAGGTGGGGGTCCGGTAGCGACGAGACCCAGTACTTC. Full variable domain (outside the CDR3, taken from reference TRBV5-1 and TRBJ2-5): KAGVTQTPRYLIKTRGQQVTLSCSPISGHRSVSWYQQTPGQGLQFLFEYFSETQRNKGNFPGRFSGRQFSNSRSEMNVSTLELGDSALYLCASRWGSGSDETQYFGPGTRLLVL.

This clone showed up just a few times. V usage is TRBV2 and J usage is TRBJ1-5; D possibly corresponds to TRBD1 (5 bases). This CDR3 is built from 16 residues. Germline-derived CDR1 and CDR2 are SNHLY and FYNNEI. The ends were cut back, 6 bases at V and 10 bases at J, with 25 bases in the middle. DNA of the CDR3: TGTGCCAGCAGATCTACCGGGACTTGGGGATGGGTACCCCAGCATTTT. It specifies CASRSTGTWGWVPQHF. Complete variable domain (other parts from reference TRBV2 and TRBJ1-5): EPEVTQTPSHQVTQMGQEVILRCVPISNHLYFYWYRQILGQKVEFLVSFYNNEISEKSEIFDDQFSVERPDGSNFTLKIRSTKLEDSAMYFCASRSTGTWGWVPQHFGDGTRLSIL.

The chain couples TRBV18 to TRBJ2-3; a possible D gene is TRBD1 (5 bases). There are 14 residues in the CDR3. Deletions cut 3 bases from V and 6 bases from J, with 13 bases between. Germline-derived CDR1 and CDR2 are KGHSH and LQKENI. The CDR3 reads CASSPWQGSDTQYF. CDR3 bases: TGTGCCAGCTCACCCTGGCAGGGAAGCGATACGCAGTATTTT.

In its sample, this clone was seen a few times. The chain recombines TRBV11-2 with TRBJ2-7, with D tentatively TRBD1 (6 bases). V lost 5 bases and J 1 base, leaving 18 bases between the germline ends. The CDR3 has 16 amino acids. Germline-derived CDR1 and CDR2 are SGHAT and FQNNGV. The CDR3 spells CASSPRAQGSSYEQYF. The CDR3 DNA is TGTGCCAGCAGCCCCCGCGCCCAGGGGAGTTCCTACGAGCAGTACTTC.

This clone was detected a few times. This chain joins TRBV6-5 and TRBJ1-5, with D perhaps TRBD1 (6 bases). Between the trimmed V and J ends, which lost 4 bases and 7 bases, there was a span of 14 bases. Germline lookup yields CDR1 MNHEY and CDR2 SVGAGI. This CDR3 comprises 14 residues. The CDR3 region has the DNA TGTGCCAGCAGTTCGGCCAGGGGCTGGCAGCCCCAGCATTTT. This encodes CASSSARGWQPQHF.

This rearrangement joins TRBV2 to TRBJ1-1, with TRBD1 matching over 11 bases. CDR3 size: 13 residues. Unmatched junction bases numbered 4, after V lost 9 bases and J lost 4 bases. The germline V gene has CDR1 SNHLY and CDR2 FYNNEI. CDR3 loop: CASDGTGGTEAFF. The CDR3 region has the DNA TGTGCCAGTGATGGGACAGGGGGCACTGAAGCTTTCTTT.